Below, one TCR beta chain is given with its context. Its antigen is currently not known. Base qualities are not provided; no much larger clone lies one nucleotide away. Participants in the prospective study were aged roughly 18 to 90 years, lived in 20 to 25 United States geographic areas, and enrolled through a virtual design. Cohort assignment in the prospective study relied on participant-reported clinical history from a screening survey and a study questionnaire. ImmuneRACE Cohort 3 recovered participants were defined by two consecutive negative NP/OP PCR tests, healthcare professional clearance, or symptom resolution. In the prospective study, mobile phlebotomists collected whole blood, serum and a nasopharyngeal or oropharyngeal swab from each participant. Participants in the prospective study had the option to provide additional blood draws and questionnaires over a 2-month period. Before DNA extraction, blood samples from the prospective study were shipped at room temperature or frozen.

This sample is drawn from a study of blood T cell repertoires in COVID-19 (dated by TCRdb to the early 2020s). For the wider study: Samples covering the acute and convalescent phases of COVID-19 were provided by collaborators in the United States, Italy and Spain. HLA class I and class II types, where available, came from metadata supplied by the sample provider rather than from assay-based typing. Deeply sampled blood TCRbeta repertoires from subjects exposed to, actively infected with, or recovered from COVID-19 were included in the dataset. Nearly every sample came with metadata listing a de-identified subject ID, COVID-19 status, age in years and sex. The repertoires were made available in a free public database intended to serve as a resource for research on the immune response to SARS-CoV-2. Samples came from the ongoing ImmuneRACE study (first 160 participants) plus 1,254 subjects from 6 global collaborators. The material from the prospective study consisted of cDNA or gDNA derived from T cells, B-cell-depleted T cells, or PBMCs. Summary of the overall study and its limitations: How much clinical and demographic metadata was included differed by source and by participant, and the metadata was provided uncurated.

CDR1 and CDR2 are drawn from the germline V gene: SGDLS, YYNGEE. Trimming at the junction amounts to 3 bases on V and 8 bases on J, and the germline ends lie 11 bases apart. The CDR3 runs 13 amino acids, cysteine and phenylalanine included. Only the CDR3 region is kept as DNA, spanning 39 bases read in frame from base 1. TCRbeta CDR3 regions were amplified from genomic DNA using the immunoSEQ Assay, a bias-controlled multiplex PCR. On the study's bioinformatics: Within the assay, amplification of reference gene primers was used to estimate how many nucleated cells each sample contained. To quantify the absolute abundance of each unique TCRbeta CDR3 rearrangement, sequence reads were collapsed and filtered. For each sample, productive Simpson clonality was calculated as the square root of Simpson's diversity index over productive rearrangements. In TCRdb, the immuneACCESS table is reduced to in-frame sequences with V and J assigned. These tables do not hold every clone; where another copy was compared, an unresolved V gene accounts for under half, and the others remain unexplained. The V and J calls and clone size are taken from that table; D and trimming were inferred from the DNA. The sample table contains a few hundred thousand clones; only one count was recorded for 80% to 85% of them. Of the sample, around 5.1% is held by the ten largest clones.

Input material: PBMCs or T cells enriched from blood (not recorded which). Recombination linked TRBV9 to TRBJ1-4; the D gene cannot be resolved reliably. The TCR originated in a woman aged 50 to 60 who had recovered from COVID-19. DNA sequence: TGTGCCAGCAGCGGAGGATACGGGGAAAAACTGTTTTTT. This encodes CASSGGYGEKLFF.